This T cell receptor (beta chain) was obtained from a study of blood T cell repertoires in COVID-19. Study overall: PBMCs, B-cell-depleted T cells, or T cells were the source of the cDNA or gDNA that made up the material.

As for this clone: Other DNA sequences within the sample encode an identical CDR3.

The CDR3 loop spans 13 amino acids. Germline CDR1 reads SGHRS; CDR2 reads YFSETQ. V gave up 0 bases and J gave up 4 bases, with 7 bases separating them. In terms of age and location, participants ranged from roughly 18 to 90 years and lived in about two dozen US areas. Symptom resolution, clearance, or two negative PCRs marked donors in Cohort 3 as recovered. The repertoire was sequenced with immunoSEQ multiplex PCR; TCRdb's copy has only in-frame clones and lacks some. Among about 310,000 clones listed, roughly 90% were seen once. This sequence joins TRBV5-1 and TRBJ2-5; no firm D call. This TCR came from a woman between 40 and 50 years old who had recovered from COVID-19. Sequencing input: PBMCs or T cells enriched from blood (not recorded which). CDR3 loop: CASSLGPGETQYF. CDR3 in DNA: TGCGCCAGCAGCTTGGGTCCGGGAGAGACCCAGTACTTC.